This entry concerns a single T cell receptor beta chain. In its sample, this clonotype was seen many times. Its antigen remains unidentified. Per-nucleotide qualities are absent, and no much larger clonotype sits a single base away. CDR1 and CDR2 are drawn from the germline V gene: SGHAT, FQNNGV. V was cut back by 2 bases and J by 1 base, leaving a gap of 8 bases between them. From the cysteine up to the phenylalanine, the CDR3 has a length of 15 residues. Only the CDR3 portion is preserved as DNA: 45 bases, with reading frame beginning at the first base. The sample is drawn from a study of T-cell reconstitution after alpha-beta-depleted transplantation in children (dated by TCRdb to 2016 to 2017). Broadly, across the study: The study quantitatively tracked T-cell immune reconstitution after TCRalphabeta/CD19-depleted allogeneic hematopoietic cell transplantation in children using TCR repertoire profiling.

Receptor amplification or capture employed PCR. Sequencer: Illumina HiSeq 2500. TCR libraries were prepared with molecular barcoding, using unique molecular identifiers to normalize TCRbeta repertoire quantification. The public sequencing data were trimmed at Q25 with fastp and processed into clonotypes with MiXCR by TCRdb, which kept only in-frame beta chains. For every CDR3 protein sequence, its rows merge into one entry that carries the most common genes and DNA. The sample table records approximately 240,000 distinct CDR3 sequences; approximately 10% of these occur just once. The biggest ten clones account for approximately 5.9% of the sample.

This material consisted of PBMCs from the stem cell graft donor, taken from the stem cell graft. This receptor was taken from a human donor who donated a stem cell graft to a child with acute lymphoblastic leukemia. The rearrangement joined TRBV11-2 to TRBJ2-2, and the D gene may be TRBD1, 5 bases matching. The CDR3 has the sequence CASSLLGQNTGELFF. The sequenced DNA: TGTGCCAGCAGCTTATTAGGACAGAACACCGGGGAGCTGTTTTTT.